Listed below are T cell receptor beta chains from one sample, sequenced in a study of neurological immune-mediated disorders. TCRdb independently ran MiXCR on the 5' RACE reads; one entry per CDR3 protein. The sample consists of roughly 67,000 distinct CDR3 sequences, approximately 3.7% of them appearing once. Source material: PBMCs. These TCRs come from a man aged 45-60 years with multiple sclerosis. Each CDR3 is given with its conserved first and last residue. The D gene is left open where the match is weak. Clone size appears in some rows only: once, few, many, or a class for an expanded clone.

v_call,clone_size,d_call,j_call,cdr3_aa,cdr3_nt
TRBV20-1,many,TRBD1,TRBJ2-3,CSARILGQGKKDTQYF,TGCAGTGCTAGAATTCTGGGACAGGGGAAGAAAGATACGCAGTATTTT
TRBV3-1,many,NA,TRBJ2-3,CASSPMADTQYF,TGTGCCAGCAGCCCGATGGCGGATACGCAGTATTTT
TRBV5-1,many,NA,TRBJ1-2,CASSVDLGGYTF,TGCGCCAGCAGCGTAGACCTGGGAGGCTACACCTTC
TRBV4-1,NA,TRBD2,TRBJ2-1,CASSPIGLASNEQFF,TGCGCCAGCAGCCCTATCGGACTAGCATCCAATGAGCAGTTCTTC
TRBV7-9,few,NA,TRBJ2-5,CASSPHSGGLETQYF,TGTGCCAGCAGCCCTCATTCTGGGGGCTTGGAGACCCAGTACTTC
TRBV12-3/TRBV12-4,many,NA,TRBJ2-7,CASSLKPYEQYF,TGTGCCAGCAGTTTAAAACCCTACGAGCAGTACTTC
TRBV6-5,many,NA,TRBJ1-2,CASSYERQAVGYTF,TGTGCCAGCAGTTACGAGAGACAGGCCGTGGGCTACACCTTC
TRBV7-9,many,NA,TRBJ1-1,CASSLALMNTEAFF,TGTGCCAGCAGCTTAGCCCTTATGAACACTGAAGCTTTCTTT
TRBV12-3/TRBV12-4,many,NA,TRBJ1-1,CASRKEVLDTEAFF,TGTGCCAGCAGGAAGGAGGTTTTGGACACTGAAGCTTTCTTT
TRBV28,many,NA,TRBJ1-3,CASSEGPRENTIYF,TGTGCCAGCAGTGAAGGACCAAGGGAAAACACCATATATTTT
TRBV20-1,many,NA,TRBJ1-5,CSAATGGNQPQHF,TGCAGTGCTGCTACAGGAGGGAATCAGCCCCAGCATTTT
TRBV7-6,many,TRBD1,TRBJ1-1,CASSDPGTGYTEAFF,TGTGCCAGCAGCGATCCCGGGACAGGGTACACTGAAGCTTTCTTT
TRBV12-3/TRBV12-4,many,NA,TRBJ1-6,CASSLGGGYNSPLHF,TGTGCCAGCAGTTTAGGAGGGGGGTATAATTCACCCCTCCACTTT
TRBV15,many,NA,TRBJ1-5,CATSGTREAGHSNQPQHF,TGTGCCACCAGCGGTACAAGGGAGGCAGGCCATAGCAATCAGCCCCAGCATTTT
TRBV6-4,NA,NA,TRBJ2-5,CASKGKKLRETQYF,TGTGCCAGCAAGGGTAAAAAGCTGCGGGAGACCCAGTACTTC
TRBV20-1,NA,NA,TRBJ1-1,CSARGGLGTTKGTEAFF,TGCAGTGCTAGAGGTGGGTTGGGAACAACAAAAGGCACTGAAGCTTTCTTT
TRBV20-1,many,TRBD1,TRBJ2-5,CSARQGAREETQYF,TGCAGTGCTAGACAGGGGGCGAGGGAAGAGACCCAGTACTTC
TRBV20-1,many,NA,TRBJ2-1,CSARPYAGPFFF,TGCAGTGCTAGACCTTATGCAGGACCCTTTTTCTTC
TRBV10-3,many,NA,TRBJ1-5,CAISESWRFGNQPQHF,TGTGCCATCAGTGAGTCGTGGCGTTTCGGCAATCAGCCCCAGCATTTT
TRBV20-1,many,NA,TRBJ2-3,CSANGRMGRSTDTQYF,TGCAGTGCAAACGGGCGGATGGGGCGTAGCACAGATACGCAGTATTTT
TRBV29-1,many,NA,TRBJ2-7,CSVEQLSSYEQYF,TGCAGCGTTGAACAATTAAGCTCCTACGAGCAGTACTTC
TRBV5-1,many,TRBD1,TRBJ1-2,CASSLEGGPYGYTF,TGCGCCAGCAGCTTGGAAGGGGGCCCCTATGGCTACACCTTC
TRBV2,many,TRBD1,TRBJ1-3,CASSVTGTDSGNTIYF,TGTGCCAGCAGCGTAACCGGGACAGACTCTGGAAACACCATATATTTT
TRBV7-2,many,NA,TRBJ1-6,CASSLVGTSGGPLHF,TGTGCCAGCAGCTTAGTGGGGACATCCGGGGGACCCCTCCACTTT
TRBV6-1,many,NA,TRBJ1-1,CASSATGSTEAFF,TGTGCCAGCAGTGCTACAGGGTCCACTGAAGCTTTCTTT
TRBV7-2,many,NA,TRBJ1-2,CASSPGPSTYGYTF,TGTGCCAGCAGCCCTGGACCCTCTACCTATGGCTACACCTTC
TRBV5-1,many,NA,TRBJ1-6,CASSLSPDLRNSPLHF,TGCGCCAGCAGCTTGAGTCCCGACCTGCGGAATTCACCCCTCCACTTT
TRBV2,many,NA,TRBJ1-2,CASSEAFYSYGYTF,TGTGCCAGCAGTGAAGCGTTTTACAGCTATGGCTACACCTTC
TRBV6-5,many,NA,TRBJ1-1,CASSYSLGWENTEAFF,TGTGCCAGCAGTTACTCGTTGGGCTGGGAGAACACTGAAGCTTTCTTT
TRBV6-2/TRBV6-3,few,NA,TRBJ1-5,CASSPVGGAGQPQHF,TGTGCCAGCAGCCCTGTCGGGGGGGCTGGTCAGCCCCAGCATTTT
TRBV27,many,TRBD2,TRBJ2-1,CASRGLAVEQFF,TGTGCCAGCAGAGGACTAGCGGTTGAGCAGTTCTTC
TRBV2,many,NA,TRBJ1-6,CASTAGQTGGNSPLHF,TGTGCCAGCACGGCAGGACAGACGGGGGGGAATTCACCCCTCCACTTT
TRBV30,many,NA,TRBJ1-5,CAWSVTLEGVVGYSNQPQHF,TGTGCCTGGAGTGTAACCCTAGAAGGGGTGGTAGGATATAGCAATCAGCCCCAGCATTTT
TRBV4-1,many,NA,TRBJ1-2,CASSQGGDGYTF,TGCGCCAGCAGCCAGGGGGGGGACGGCTACACCTTC
TRBV5-1,many,NA,TRBJ2-1,CASSGTRDYNEQFF,TGCGCCAGCAGCGGAACCAGGGATTACAATGAGCAGTTCTTC
TRBV7-2,few,NA,TRBJ2-1,CASSLVDEQFF,TGTGCCAGCAGCTTAGTTGATGAGCAGTTCTTC
TRBV4-1,many,NA,TRBJ1-1,CASSQVGNTEAFF,TGCGCCAGCAGCCAAGTGGGCAACACTGAAGCTTTCTTT
TRBV20-1,NA,TRBD2,TRBJ2-1,CSARDATSGGYEQFF,TGCAGTGCTAGAGATGCCACTAGCGGGGGTTATGAGCAGTTCTTC
TRBV5-1,many,NA,TRBJ2-2,CASSFGVRTGELFF,TGCGCCAGCAGCTTCGGCGTTCGCACCGGGGAGCTGTTTTTT
TRBV20-1,NA,NA,TRBJ1-1,CSALGTNTEAFF,TGCAGTGCTCTAGGAACGAACACTGAAGCTTTCTTT
TRBV11-2,many,NA,TRBJ1-1,CASSSTQILNTEAFF,TGTGCCAGCAGCTCGACACAAATCCTGAACACTGAAGCTTTCTTT
TRBV5-6,many,NA,TRBJ1-5,CASSLGGFQPQHF,TGTGCCAGCAGCTTGGGAGGGTTCCAGCCCCAGCATTTT